The sequence of this TCR beta chain was determined in a study of shared clonotypes between healthy human individuals. Findings of the study overall: Sorted-subset sequencing, rarefaction showed, was incomplete despite large depth. With several donors compared, approximately 5% of naive CD4 clonotypes were shared.

On this clone: What it recognizes is unknown.

The ends lost 4 bases at V and 8 bases at J; junction bases unmatched: 2. Germline V lookup: CDR1 ENHRY, CDR2 SYGVKD. The CDR3 is 14 residues long. Original processing notes: Junction-only immunoSEQ data arrived without quality scores, meaning filtering differed. Method: immunoSEQ multiplex PCR; TCRdb's copy keeps in-frame clones and lacks some. For V, J and clone size, that table is used; D and trimming come from the DNA. Among millions of clones, 90% to 95% were seen once, and the ten largest hold 0.13%. This clonotype originated in a man between 18 and 35 years old in good health. The specimen sequenced was naive CD4+ T cells sorted from blood. Subset described: CD45RA+ positively selected. The V gene is TRBV10-3, the J gene TRBJ1-6; TRBD1 matches at 10 bases. The CDR3 sequence is CAISGTGGDSPLHF. CDR3 nucleotides: TGTGCCATCAGTGGGACAGGGGGGGATTCACCCCTCCACTTT.